This TCR beta chain was identified in a study of blood T cell repertoires in COVID-19. Germline V lookup: CDR1 SGHRS, CDR2 YFSETQ. The trim removed 1 base at V and 2 bases at J, leaving 4 bases unmatched. This CDR3 has 16 residues. Assay used: immunoSEQ multiplex PCR; TCRdb lists only in-frame clones, some missing. The sample consists of about 400,000 clones, about 89% of them appearing once. The chain is built from TRBV5-1 and TRBJ2-3; TRBD2 agrees at 10 bases. The receptor comes from a woman in her 30s with acute or convalescent COVID-19. The sequenced sample consisted of peripheral blood. The CDR3 loop reads CASSLRLAGDTDTQYF. The CDR3 DNA sequence: TGCGCCAGCAGCTTGAGGCTAGCGGGGGACACAGATACGCAGTATTTT.